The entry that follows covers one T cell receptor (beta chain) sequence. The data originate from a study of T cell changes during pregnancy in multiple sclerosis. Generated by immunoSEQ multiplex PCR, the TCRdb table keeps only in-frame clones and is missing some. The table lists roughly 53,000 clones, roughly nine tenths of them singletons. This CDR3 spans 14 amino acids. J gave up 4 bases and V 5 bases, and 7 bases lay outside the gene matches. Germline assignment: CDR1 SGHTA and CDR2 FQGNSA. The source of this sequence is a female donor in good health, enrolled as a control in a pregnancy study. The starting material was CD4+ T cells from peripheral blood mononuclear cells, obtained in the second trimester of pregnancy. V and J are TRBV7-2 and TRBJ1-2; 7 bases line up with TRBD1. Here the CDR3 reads CASSPAQGSYGYTF. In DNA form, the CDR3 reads TGTGCCAGCAGCCCGGCACAGGGGTCCTATGGCTACACCTTC.